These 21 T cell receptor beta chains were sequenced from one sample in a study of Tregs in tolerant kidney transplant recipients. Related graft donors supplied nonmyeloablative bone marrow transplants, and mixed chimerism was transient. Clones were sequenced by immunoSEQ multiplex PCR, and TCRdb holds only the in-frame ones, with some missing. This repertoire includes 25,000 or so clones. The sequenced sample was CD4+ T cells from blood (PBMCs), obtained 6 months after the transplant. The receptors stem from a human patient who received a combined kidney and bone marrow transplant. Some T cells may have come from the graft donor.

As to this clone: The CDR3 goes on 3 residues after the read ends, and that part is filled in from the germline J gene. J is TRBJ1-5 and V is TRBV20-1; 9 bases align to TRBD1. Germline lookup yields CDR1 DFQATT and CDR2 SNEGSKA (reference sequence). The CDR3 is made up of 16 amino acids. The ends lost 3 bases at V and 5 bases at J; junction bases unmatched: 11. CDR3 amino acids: CSARHTGGMRDQPQHF. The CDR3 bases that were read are TGCAGTGCTAGGCATACAGGGGGCATGAGAGATCAGCCC.

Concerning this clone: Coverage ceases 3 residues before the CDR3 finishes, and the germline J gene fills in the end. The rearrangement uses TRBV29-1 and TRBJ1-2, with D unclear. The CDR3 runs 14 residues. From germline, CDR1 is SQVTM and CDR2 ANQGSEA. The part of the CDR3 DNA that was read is TGCAGCGTCCTGTCCGACGCAGGAATGGGTAGC. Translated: CSVLSDAGMGS. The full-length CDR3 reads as CSVLSDAGMGSYTF.

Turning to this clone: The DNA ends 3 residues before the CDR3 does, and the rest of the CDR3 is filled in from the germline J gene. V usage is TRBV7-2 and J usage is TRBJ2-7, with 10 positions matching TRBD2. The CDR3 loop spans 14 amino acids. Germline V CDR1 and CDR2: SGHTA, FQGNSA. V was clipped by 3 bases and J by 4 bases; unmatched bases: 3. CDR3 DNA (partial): TGTGCCAGCAGCTTTAGCGGGAGGAGGTACGAG. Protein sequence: CASSFSGRRYE. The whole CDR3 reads CASSFSGRRYEQYF.

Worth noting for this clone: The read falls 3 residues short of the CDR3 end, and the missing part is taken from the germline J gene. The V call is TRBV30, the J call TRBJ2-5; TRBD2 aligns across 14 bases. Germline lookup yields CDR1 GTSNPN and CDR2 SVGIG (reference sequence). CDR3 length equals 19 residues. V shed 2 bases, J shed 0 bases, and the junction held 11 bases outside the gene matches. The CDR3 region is CAWSHVPGLAGGNQETQYF. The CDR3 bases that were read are TGTGCCTGGAGTCACGTCCCCGGACTAGCGGGGGGAAACCAAGAGACC. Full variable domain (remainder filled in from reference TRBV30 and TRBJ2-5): SQTIHQWPATLVQPVGSPLSLECTVEGTSNPNLYWYRQAAGRGLQLLFYSVGIGQISSEVPQNLSASRPQDRQFILSSKKLLLSDSGFYLCAWSHVPGLAGGNQETQYFGPGTRLLVL.

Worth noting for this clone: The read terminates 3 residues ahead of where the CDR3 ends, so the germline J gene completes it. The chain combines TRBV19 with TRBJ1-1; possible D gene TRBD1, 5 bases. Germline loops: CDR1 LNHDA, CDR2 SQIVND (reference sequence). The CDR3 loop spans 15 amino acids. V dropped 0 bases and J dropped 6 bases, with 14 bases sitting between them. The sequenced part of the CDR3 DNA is TGTGCCAGTAGTATAGATGGTGGGGCCCGGGCTGAA. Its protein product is CASSIDGGARAE. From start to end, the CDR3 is CASSIDGGARAEAFF.

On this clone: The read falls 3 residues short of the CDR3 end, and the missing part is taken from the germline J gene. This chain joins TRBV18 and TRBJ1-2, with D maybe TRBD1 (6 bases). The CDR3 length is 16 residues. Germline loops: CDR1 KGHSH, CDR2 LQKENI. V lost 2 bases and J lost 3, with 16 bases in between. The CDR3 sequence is CASSPLQGLRDYGYTF. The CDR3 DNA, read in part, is TGTGCCAGCTCACCATTGCAGGGGTTACGTGACTATGGC.

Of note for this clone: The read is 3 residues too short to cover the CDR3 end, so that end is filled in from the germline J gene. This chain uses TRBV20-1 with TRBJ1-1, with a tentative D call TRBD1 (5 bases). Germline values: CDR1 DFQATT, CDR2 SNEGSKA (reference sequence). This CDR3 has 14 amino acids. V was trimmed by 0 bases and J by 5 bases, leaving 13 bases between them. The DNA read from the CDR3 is TGCAGTGCTAGAGATAGAAGGCAGGGTACTGAA. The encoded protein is CSARDRRQGTE. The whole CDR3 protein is CSARDRRQGTEAFF.

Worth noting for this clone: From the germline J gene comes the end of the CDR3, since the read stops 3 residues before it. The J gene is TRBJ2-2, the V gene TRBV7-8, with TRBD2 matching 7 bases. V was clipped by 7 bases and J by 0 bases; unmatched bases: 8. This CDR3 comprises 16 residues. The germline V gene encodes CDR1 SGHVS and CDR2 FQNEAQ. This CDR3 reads CASIGQTSSNTGELFF. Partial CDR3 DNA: TGTGCCAGCATCGGCCAGACTAGCTCGAACACCGGGGAG.

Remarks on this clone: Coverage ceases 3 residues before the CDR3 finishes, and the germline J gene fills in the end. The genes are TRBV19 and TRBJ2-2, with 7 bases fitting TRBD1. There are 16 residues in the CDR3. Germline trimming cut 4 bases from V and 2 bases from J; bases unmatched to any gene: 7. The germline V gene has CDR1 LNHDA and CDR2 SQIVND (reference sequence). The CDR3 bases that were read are TGTGCCAGTAGTAATCGACAGGGCCAAAACACCGGGGAG. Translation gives CASSNRQGQNTGE. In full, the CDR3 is CASSNRQGQNTGELFF. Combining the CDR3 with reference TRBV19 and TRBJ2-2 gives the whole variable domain DGGITQSPKYLFRKEGQNVTLSCEQNLNHDAMYWYRQDPGQGLRLIYYSQIVNDFQKGDIAEGYSVSREKKESFPLTVTSAQKNPTAFYLCASSNRQGQNTGELFFGEGSRLTVL.

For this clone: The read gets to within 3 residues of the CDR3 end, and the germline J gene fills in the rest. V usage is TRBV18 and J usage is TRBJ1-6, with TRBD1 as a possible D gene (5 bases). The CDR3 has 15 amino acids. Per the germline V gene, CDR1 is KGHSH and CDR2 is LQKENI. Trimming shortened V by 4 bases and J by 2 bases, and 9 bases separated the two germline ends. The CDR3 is CASSLGGAYNSPLHF. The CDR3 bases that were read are TGTGCCAGCTCACTTGGGGGGGCCTATAATTCACCC.

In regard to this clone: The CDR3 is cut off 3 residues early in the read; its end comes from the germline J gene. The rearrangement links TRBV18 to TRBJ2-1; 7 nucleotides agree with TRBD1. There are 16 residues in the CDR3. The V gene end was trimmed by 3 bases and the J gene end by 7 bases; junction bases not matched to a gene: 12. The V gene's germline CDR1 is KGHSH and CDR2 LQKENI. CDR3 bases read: TGTGCCAGCTCACCCTCGACTCTCGACAGGGAAAATGAG. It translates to CASSPSTLDRENE. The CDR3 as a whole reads CASSPSTLDRENEQFF.

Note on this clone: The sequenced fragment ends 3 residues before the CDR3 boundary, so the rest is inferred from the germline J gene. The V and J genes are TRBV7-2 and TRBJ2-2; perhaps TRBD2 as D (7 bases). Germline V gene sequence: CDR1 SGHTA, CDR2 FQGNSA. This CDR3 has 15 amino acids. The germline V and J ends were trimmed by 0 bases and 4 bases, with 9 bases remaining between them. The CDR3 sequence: CASSLAGGGTGELFF. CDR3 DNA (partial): TGTGCCAGCAGCTTAGCGGGAGGGGGCACCGGGGAG.

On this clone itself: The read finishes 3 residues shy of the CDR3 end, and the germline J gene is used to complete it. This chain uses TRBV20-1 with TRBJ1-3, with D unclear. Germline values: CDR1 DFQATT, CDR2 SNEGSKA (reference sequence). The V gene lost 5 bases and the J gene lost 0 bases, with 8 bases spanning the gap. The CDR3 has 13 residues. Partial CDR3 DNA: TGCAGTGCTCCAGGTTACTCTGGAAACACC. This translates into CSAPGYSGNT. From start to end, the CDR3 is CSAPGYSGNTIYF.

CDR3 DNA, as far as it was read: TGTGCCAGCAGCCCTCCCTTTTCTGGGGCCAACGTC. The encoded protein is CASSPPFSGANV. The full CDR3 protein reads CASSPPFSGANVLTF. The chain has TRBV5-5 and TRBJ2-6, with D unclear. The sequence runs out 3 residues before the end of the CDR3; the remainder is reconstructed from the germline J gene. Germline loops: CDR1 SGHKS, CDR2 YYEKEE (reference sequence). CDR3 length equals 15 residues. Trimming took 4 bases from V and 1 from J, leaving 9 bases between them.

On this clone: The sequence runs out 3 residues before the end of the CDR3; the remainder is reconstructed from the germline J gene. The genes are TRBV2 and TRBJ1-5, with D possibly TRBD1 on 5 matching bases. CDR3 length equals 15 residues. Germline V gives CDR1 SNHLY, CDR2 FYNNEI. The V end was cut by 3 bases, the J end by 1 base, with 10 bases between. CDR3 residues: CASSDRRGSNQPQHF. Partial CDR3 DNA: TGTGCCAGCAGTGACCGACGGGGGAGCAATCAGCCC. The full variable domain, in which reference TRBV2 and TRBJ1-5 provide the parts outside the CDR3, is EPEVTQTPSHQVTQMGQEVILRCVPISNHLYFYWYRQILGQKVEFLVSFYNNEISEKSEIFDDQFSVERPDGSNFTLKIRSTKLEDSAMYFCASSDRRGSNQPQHFGDGTRLSIL.

The chain's CDR3 is CASSLERGGLETQYF. The sequenced CDR3 bases are TGTGCCAGCAGCTTAGAGCGGGGGGGCCTAGAGACC. The rearrangement uses TRBV7-6 and TRBJ2-5; 10 positions match TRBD2. The sequence runs out 3 residues before the end of the CDR3; the remainder is reconstructed from the germline J gene. Per the germline V gene, CDR1 is SGHVS and CDR2 is FNYEAQ. This CDR3 contains 15 residues. Trimming removed 1 base from V and 4 bases from J; junction bases left unmatched: 3.

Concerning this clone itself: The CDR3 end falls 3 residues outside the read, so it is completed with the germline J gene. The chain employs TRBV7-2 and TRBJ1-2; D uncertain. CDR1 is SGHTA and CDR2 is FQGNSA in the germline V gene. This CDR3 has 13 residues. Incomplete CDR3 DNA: TGTGCCAGCAGCACTTCAACCTCGCGGGGC. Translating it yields CASSTSTSRG. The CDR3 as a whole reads CASSTSTSRGYTF.

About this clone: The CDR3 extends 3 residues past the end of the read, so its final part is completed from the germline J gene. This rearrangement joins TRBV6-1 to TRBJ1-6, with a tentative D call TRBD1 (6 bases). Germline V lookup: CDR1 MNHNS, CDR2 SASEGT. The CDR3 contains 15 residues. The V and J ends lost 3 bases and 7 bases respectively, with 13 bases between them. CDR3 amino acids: CASSDQGRDNSPLHF. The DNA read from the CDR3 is TGTGCCAGCAGTGACCAGGGGAGAGACAATTCACCC.

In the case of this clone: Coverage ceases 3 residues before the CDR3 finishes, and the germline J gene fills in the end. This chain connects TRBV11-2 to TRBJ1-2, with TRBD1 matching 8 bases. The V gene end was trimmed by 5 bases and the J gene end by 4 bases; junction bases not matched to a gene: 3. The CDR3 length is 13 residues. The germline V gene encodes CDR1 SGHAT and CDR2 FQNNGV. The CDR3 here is CASSPGQGYGYTF. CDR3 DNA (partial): TGTGCCAGCAGCCCAGGACAGGGCTATGGC.

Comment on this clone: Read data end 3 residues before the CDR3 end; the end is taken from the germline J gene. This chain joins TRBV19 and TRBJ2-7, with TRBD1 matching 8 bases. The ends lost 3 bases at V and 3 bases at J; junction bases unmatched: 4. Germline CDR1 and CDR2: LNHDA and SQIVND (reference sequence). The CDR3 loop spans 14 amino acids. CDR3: CASSIRTGNYEQYF. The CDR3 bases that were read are TGTGCCAGTAGTATTAGGACAGGGAACTACGAG.

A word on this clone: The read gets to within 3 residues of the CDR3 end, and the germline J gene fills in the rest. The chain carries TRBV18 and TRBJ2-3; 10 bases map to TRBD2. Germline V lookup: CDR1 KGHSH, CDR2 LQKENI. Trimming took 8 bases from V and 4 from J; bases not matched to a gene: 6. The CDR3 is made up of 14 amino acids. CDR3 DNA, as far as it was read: TGTGCCAGCCTTAGCGGGGGGCTCGCAGATACG. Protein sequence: CASLSGGLADT. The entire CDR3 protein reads CASLSGGLADTQYF. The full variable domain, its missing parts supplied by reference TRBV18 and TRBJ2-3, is NAGVMQNPRHLVRRRGQEARLRCSPMKGHSHVYWYRQLPEEGLKFMVYLQKENIIDESGMPKERFSAEFPKEGPSILRIQQVVRGDSAAYFCASLSGGLADTQYFGPGTRLTVL.